The source of this TCR beta chain is a study of CD8 T cells in Susac syndrome. General study results and limits: The number of individuals included in the study's TCR sequencing and HLA analysis was acknowledged as relatively small.

Notes on this clonotype: Its antigen is unidentified.

The authors carried out high-throughput sequencing of TCR beta. They applied it to CD8+ and CD4+ T cells obtained from blood. FACS was used to enrich TEMRA cells, whereas the CD8+ and CD4+ T cells were obtained by negative isolation. RNA amounts of roughly 0.45 to 1 ug underwent reverse transcription with random hexamers. It was immunoSEQ multiplex PCR that amplified TCR beta CDR3 across 54 Vbeta and 13 Jbeta. TCRdb reanalysed the immunoSEQ multiplex PCR reads using MiXCR and keeps one entry per CDR3 protein. This table has some 200,000 distinct CDR3 sequences, 95% appearing once. Trimming stripped 3 bases from V and 4 bases from J, with 13 bases between. The CDR3 is 15 residues long.

V is TRBV12-3 or TRBV12-4 and J is TRBJ1-5, with D perhaps TRBD1 (5 bases). This receptor was obtained from a human donor with multiple sclerosis. The specimen sequenced was CD4+ T cells from PBMCs. CDR3 sequence: CASSLAGRRNQPQHF. CDR3 bases: TGTGCCAGCAGTTTGGCGGGGCGGAGGAATCAGCCCCAGCATTTT.